This T cell receptor beta chain is from a study of molecular identifiers for immune sequencing clone quantification. TCRdb reanalysed the PCR reads using MiXCR and keeps one entry per CDR3 protein. The sample records about 97,000 distinct CDR3 sequences, approximately 24% being singletons. Study results and limitations: Identical TCR molecules can share a barcode, and this sharing could underestimate highly expanded clone sizes. Clones carrying above 20 RNA copies accounted for over 99% of effector molecules, under 1% in naive cells.

Input for naive CD8 libraries was roughly 20,000 to 1,000,000 sorted cells; the RNA fraction used was 10%, 30% or 50%. This clonotype was counted a few times. Its antigen is as yet unknown. The CDR3 loop spans 15 amino acids. The germline CDR1 and CDR2 sequences are MGHDK and SYGVNS. Trimming at V came to 5 bases and at J to 0 bases, leaving 6 bases not matched to a gene. The J gene is TRBJ1-1, the V gene TRBV25-1; 7 nucleotides line up with TRBD1. This TCR was sampled from a human donor in good health. Some libraries in this study had Jurkat cell RNA spiked in. The sequenced sample was naive CD8+ T cells from blood, with Jurkat cell RNA spiked in. Subset defined: FACS-sorted CD8+CD4-CCR7+CD45RA+ naive T cells. The CDR3 DNA sequence: TGTGCCAGCAGTAAAACGACAGGGCTGAACACTGAAGCTTTCTTT. Residues: CASSKTTGLNTEAFF.